This T cell receptor beta chain was found in a study of cytomegalovirus exposure and HLA in healthy donors. The CDR3 covers 16 residues. Germline assignment: CDR1 SEHNR and CDR2 FQNEAQ (reference sequence). With V trimmed by 4 bases and J by 5 bases, 9 bases remained unmatched. 13 Jbeta primers and 60 Vbeta primers were used for the PCR. Profiled with immunoSEQ multiplex PCR; TCRdb holds only in-frame clones, not every one. The repertoire holds roughly 180,000 clones, with about 85% as singletons. The receptor was derived from a boy under 10 years old in good health and CMV-seronegative. The gene calls are TRBV7-9 and TRBJ2-3; 10 positions match TRBD2. The source material was PBMCs. The DNA for the CDR3 is TGTGCCAGCAGCTCCCCCCTAGCGGGAGCAAGAGATACGCAGTATTTT. Amino acid sequence: CASSSPLAGARDTQYF.